The T cell receptor (beta chain) under discussion was sequenced for a study of T cell responses to AZD1222 COVID-19 vaccine. In regard to this clone: What it binds is unknown.

Study conclusions and caveats: Most donors were white British, females outnumbered males, and clonal diversity was possibly underestimated. Seropositive at baseline were only five or six AZD1222 recipients.

This CDR3 is built from 16 residues. V dropped 0 bases and J dropped 0 bases, with 12 bases sitting between them. Germline CDR1 reads SGDLS; CDR2 reads YYNGEE. Sequenced by immunoSEQ multiplex PCR; TCRdb stores in-frame clones only, minus some. The sample includes 75,000 to 100,000 clones, nearly 90% of them seen just once. This clonotype originated in an adult in good health. The chain is built from TRBV9 and TRBJ1-2; a weak D match, TRBD1 (6 bases). The source material was peripheral blood, sampled on day 0 of AZD1222 vaccination. The CDR3 DNA reads TGTGCCAGCAGCGTAGACCAGGGGCAGGCTAACTATGGCTACACCTTC. Its translation is CASSVDQGQANYGYTF.